A single sample is the source of the 9 T cell receptor beta chains below, sequenced in a study of blood T cell repertoires in COVID-19. Repertoires were generated with immunoSEQ multiplex PCR, while TCRdb's copy carries only in-frame clones and drops some. Here the sample spans 57,000 or so clones, 88% being singletons. Material for sequencing was peripheral blood. These receptors were obtained from a woman aged 45-59 years with active or convalescent COVID-19.

The chain is built from TRBV5-1 and TRBJ2-1, with 14 bases that match TRBD2. V shed 6 bases, J shed 7 bases, and the junction held 6 bases outside the gene matches. This CDR3 has 15 amino acids. In germline, CDR1 is SGHRS, CDR2 YFSETQ. CDR3 amino acids: CASTEGTSGSNEQFF. CDR3 sequence (DNA): TGCGCCAGCACAGAGGGGACTAGCGGGAGTAATGAGCAGTTCTTC.

J is TRBJ1-2 and V is TRBV12-3 or TRBV12-4; D possibly corresponds to TRBD1 (5 bases). V shed 3 bases and J shed 3 bases, with 8 bases lying between them. This CDR3 region has 13 residues. The chain's CDR3 is CASSFDSYYGYTF. The CDR3 DNA sequence: TGTGCCAGCAGTTTTGACAGCTACTATGGCTACACCTTC.

A remark on this clone: One end of the junction fails to match germline, which may point to a read error. This chain links TRBV7-7 with TRBJ2-7; TRBD2 is a possible D gene (6 bases). The CDR3 runs to 15 residues. Germline V CDR1 and CDR2: SSHAT, FNYEAQ (reference sequence). CDR3 sequence reads: CASSLGPSGEYEQYF. The CDR3 DNA sequence: TGTGCTAGCAGCTTAGGGCCTTCGGGGGAGTACGAGCAGTACTTC.

V and J are TRBV28 and TRBJ2-1, with 9 bases aligning to TRBD2. After removal of 4 bases from V and 6 bases from J, the junction contained 7 bases not matched to a gene. Germline V gene lookup returns CDR1 MDHEN and CDR2 SYDVKM. CDR3 length: 15 residues. The CDR3: CASSSITTSGNEQFF. As DNA, the CDR3 is TGTGCCAGCAGTTCGATCACGACTAGCGGCAATGAGCAGTTCTTC. The full variable domain, in which reference TRBV28 and TRBJ2-1 provide the parts outside the CDR3, is DVKVTQSSRYLVKRTGEKVFLECVQDMDHENMFWYRQDPGLGLRLIYFSYDVKMKEKGDIPEGYSVSREKKERFSLILESASTNQTSMYLCASSSITTSGNEQFFGPGTRLTVL.

The chain combines TRBV5-4 with TRBJ1-1; tentative D call: TRBD1 (6 bases). The germline V and J ends were trimmed by 5 bases and 10 bases, with 15 bases remaining between them. Germline CDR1 reads SGHNT; CDR2 reads YYREEE (reference sequence). This CDR3 is built from 12 residues. CDR3 in amino acids: CASSQLRGGAFF. In nucleotides, the CDR3 is TGTGCCAGCAGTCAATTAAGGGGGGGAGCTTTCTTT.

This clone was seen repeatedly, ten times or more. The chain uses TRBV21-1 and TRBJ1-5; the table gives TRBD1 as D, unverified against the DNA. TRBV21-1 is tagged as a pseudogene. The CDR3 loop spans 20 amino acids. The CDR3 protein is CASSKGRTGGTGANNQPQHF. The CDR3 bases are TGTGCCAGCAGCAAAGGACGAACGGGCGGGACAGGGGCCAACAATCAGCCCCAGCATTTT.

The V and J genes are TRBV7-8 and TRBJ1-1, with 7 bases aligning to TRBD1. V lost 5 bases and J lost 3; bases outside the gene matches: 15. The CDR3 totals 17 residues. Germline V lookup: CDR1 SGHVS, CDR2 FQNEAQ. In nucleotides, the CDR3 is TGTGCCAGCAGCCCCCGGAGTACGAGGGGGCATTACACTGAAGCTTTCTTT. Amino acids: CASSPRSTRGHYTEAFF.

The chain couples TRBV29-1 to TRBJ2-7, with D tentatively TRBD1 (7 bases). The CDR3 sequence is 12 residues long. The V end lost 0 bases, the J end lost 7 bases, and 10 bases lay between the germline ends. CDR1 and CDR2 from the germline V gene are SQVTM and ANQGSEA. CDR3 loop: CSVEDAGGEQYF. Here the CDR3 DNA reads TGCAGCGTTGAAGACGCAGGGGGGGAGCAGTACTTC.

The V gene is TRBV3-1 (or the pseudogene TRBV3-2), the J gene TRBJ2-3; 10 nucleotides align to TRBD1. This CDR3 is 18 amino acids long. Germline V gene lookup returns CDR1 LGHDT and CDR2 YNNKEL (reference sequence). The ends lost 0 bases at V and 4 bases at J; junction bases unmatched: 10. CDR3 DNA sequence: TGTGCCAGCAGCCAAGATCAGGGGACAGGGGCTTACCCAGATACGCAGTATTTT. Protein product: CASSQDQGTGAYPDTQYF.